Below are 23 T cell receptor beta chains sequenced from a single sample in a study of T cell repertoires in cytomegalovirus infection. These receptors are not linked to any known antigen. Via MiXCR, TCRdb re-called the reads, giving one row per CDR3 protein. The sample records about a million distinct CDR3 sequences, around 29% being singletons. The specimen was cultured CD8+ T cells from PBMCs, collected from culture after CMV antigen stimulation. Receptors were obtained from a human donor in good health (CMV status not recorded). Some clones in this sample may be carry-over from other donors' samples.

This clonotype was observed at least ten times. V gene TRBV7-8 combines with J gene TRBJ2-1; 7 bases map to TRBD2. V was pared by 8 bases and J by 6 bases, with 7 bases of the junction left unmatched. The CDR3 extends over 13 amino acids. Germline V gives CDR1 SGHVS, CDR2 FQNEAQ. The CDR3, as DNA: TGTGCCAGCTGGGGGGGGGTGGGCAATGAGCAGTTCTTC. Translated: CASWGGVGNEQFF.

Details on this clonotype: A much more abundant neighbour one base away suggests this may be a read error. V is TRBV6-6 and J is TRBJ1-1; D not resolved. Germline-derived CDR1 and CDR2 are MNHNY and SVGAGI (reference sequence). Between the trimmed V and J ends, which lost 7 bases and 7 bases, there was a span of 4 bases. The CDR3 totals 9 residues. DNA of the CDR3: TGTGCCAGCAACCATGAAGCTTTCTTT. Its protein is CASNHEAFF.

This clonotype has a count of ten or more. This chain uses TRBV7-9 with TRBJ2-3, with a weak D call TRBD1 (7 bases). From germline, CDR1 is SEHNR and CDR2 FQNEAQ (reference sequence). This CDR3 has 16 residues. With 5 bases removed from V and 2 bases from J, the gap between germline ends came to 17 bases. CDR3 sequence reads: CASSLMEGAYTDTQYF. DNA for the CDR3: TGTGCCAGCAGCCTGATGGAGGGGGCCTACACAGATACGCAGTATTTT.

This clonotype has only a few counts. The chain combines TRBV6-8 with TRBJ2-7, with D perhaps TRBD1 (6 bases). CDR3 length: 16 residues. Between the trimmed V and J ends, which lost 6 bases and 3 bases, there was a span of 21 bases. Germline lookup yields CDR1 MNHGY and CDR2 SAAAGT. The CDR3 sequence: CASRYRIRRRGYEQYF. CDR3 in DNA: TGTGCCAGCAGATACAGAATTAGGCGCAGGGGCTACGAGCAGTACTTC.

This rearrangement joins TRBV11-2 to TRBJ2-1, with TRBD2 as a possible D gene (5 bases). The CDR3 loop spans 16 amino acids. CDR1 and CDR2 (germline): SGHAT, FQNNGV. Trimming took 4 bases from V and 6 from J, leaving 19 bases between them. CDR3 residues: CASSSAHSGPINEQFF. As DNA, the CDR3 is TGTGCCAGCAGCTCCGCGCACAGCGGCCCTATCAATGAGCAGTTCTTC.

This CDR3 is CASNLHPSGGRSGELFF. As DNA, the CDR3 is TGCGCCAGCAACCTGCACCCCAGCGGGGGGCGCTCCGGGGAGCTGTTTTTT. The chain joins TRBV4-3 to TRBJ2-2; 9 positions agree with TRBD2. Losses at the gene ends were 7 bases for V and 6 bases for J; bases not matched to a gene: 15. The germline V gene has CDR1 LGHNA and CDR2 YSLEER. This CDR3 is 17 amino acids long.

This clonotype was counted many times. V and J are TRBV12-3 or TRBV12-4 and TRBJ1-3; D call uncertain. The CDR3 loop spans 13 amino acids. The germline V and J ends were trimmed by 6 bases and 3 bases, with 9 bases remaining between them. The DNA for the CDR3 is TGTGCCAGCAGCCTAGGATATGGAAACACCATATATTTT. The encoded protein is CASSLGYGNTIYF.

The CDR3 protein is CASSRTVFSNQPQHF. As DNA, the CDR3 is TGTGCCAGCAGCCGGACAGTCTTTAGCAATCAGCCCCAGCATTTT. V and J are TRBV28 and TRBJ1-5, with D maybe TRBD1 (6 bases). The germline V and J ends were trimmed by 6 bases and 0 bases, with 12 bases remaining between them. The CDR3 spans 15 residues. Germline CDR1 reads MDHEN; CDR2 reads SYDVKM. The full variable domain, completed using reference TRBV28 and TRBJ1-5, is DVKVTQSSRYLVKRTGEKVFLECVQDMDHENMFWYRQDPGLGLRLIYFSYDVKMKEKGDIPEGYSVSREKKERFSLILESASTNQTSMYLCASSRTVFSNQPQHFGDGTRLSIL.

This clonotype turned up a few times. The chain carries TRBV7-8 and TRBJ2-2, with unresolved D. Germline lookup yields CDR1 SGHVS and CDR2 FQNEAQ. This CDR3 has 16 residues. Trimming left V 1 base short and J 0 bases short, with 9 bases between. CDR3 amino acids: CASSLVSQPNTGELFF. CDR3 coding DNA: TGTGCCAGCAGCTTAGTCTCCCAGCCGAACACCGGGGAGCTGTTTTTT.

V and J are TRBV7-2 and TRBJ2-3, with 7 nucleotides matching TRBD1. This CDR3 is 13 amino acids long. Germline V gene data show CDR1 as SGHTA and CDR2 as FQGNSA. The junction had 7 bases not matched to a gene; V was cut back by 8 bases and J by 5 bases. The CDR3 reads CASRRQGQDTQYF. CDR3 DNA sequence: TGTGCCAGCCGGAGACAGGGACAAGATACGCAGTATTTT.

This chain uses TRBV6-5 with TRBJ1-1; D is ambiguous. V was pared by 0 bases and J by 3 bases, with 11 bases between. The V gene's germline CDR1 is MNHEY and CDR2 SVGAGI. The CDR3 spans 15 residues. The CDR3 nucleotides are TGTGCCAGCAGTTACTCGCCAGGCAGCCACACTGAAGCTTTCTTT. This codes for CASSYSPGSHTEAFF.

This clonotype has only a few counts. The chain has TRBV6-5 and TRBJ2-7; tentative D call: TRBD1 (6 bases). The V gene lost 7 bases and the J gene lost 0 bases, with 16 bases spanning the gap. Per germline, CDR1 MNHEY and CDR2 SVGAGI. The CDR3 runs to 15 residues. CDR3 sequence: CASNLGHPVSYEQYF. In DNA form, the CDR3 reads TGTGCCAGCAACCTGGGACACCCCGTCTCCTACGAGCAGTACTTC.

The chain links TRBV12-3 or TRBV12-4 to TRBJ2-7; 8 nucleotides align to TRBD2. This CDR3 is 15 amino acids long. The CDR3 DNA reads TGTGTCAGCAGTTTTAGCGGGGAGGGAGTCCACGAGCAGTACGTC. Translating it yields CVSSFSGEGVHEQYV.

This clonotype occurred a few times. The CDR3, as DNA: TGTGCCAGCAGCCGGAACGTTGAGGACAGCCGTCCGGGGTCCTCCTACGAGCAGTACTTC. Translating it yields CASSRNVEDSRPGSSYEQYF. This chain connects TRBV7-8 to TRBJ2-7; D perhaps matches TRBD1 (6 bases). The CDR3 runs 20 residues. Germline CDR1 and CDR2: SGHVS and FQNEAQ. The V gene lost 5 bases and the J gene lost 0 bases, with 29 bases spanning the gap. The full variable domain, completed using reference TRBV7-8 and TRBJ2-7, is GAGVSQSPRYKVAKRGQDVALRCDPISGHVSLFWYQQALGQGPEFLTYFQNEAQLDKSGLPSDRFFAERPEGSVSTLKIQRTQQEDSAVYLCASSRNVEDSRPGSSYEQYFGPGTRLTVT.

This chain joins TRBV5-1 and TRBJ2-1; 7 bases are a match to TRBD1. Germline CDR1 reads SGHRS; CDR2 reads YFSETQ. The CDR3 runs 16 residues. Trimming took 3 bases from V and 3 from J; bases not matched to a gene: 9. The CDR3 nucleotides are TGCGCCAGCAGCTCATCCGGGACAGAAATCTACAATGAGCAGTTCTTC. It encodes CASSSSGTEIYNEQFF.

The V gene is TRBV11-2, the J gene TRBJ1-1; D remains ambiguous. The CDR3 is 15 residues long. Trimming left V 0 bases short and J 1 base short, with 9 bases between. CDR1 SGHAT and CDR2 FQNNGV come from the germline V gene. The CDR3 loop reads CASSLEGNRNTEAFF. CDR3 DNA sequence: TGTGCCAGCAGCTTAGAAGGAAACCGGAACACTGAAGCTTTCTTT.

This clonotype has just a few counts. In nucleotides, the CDR3 is TGTGCCAACACAGAGAGTGGCGGGGAGCTGTTTTTT. This sequence encodes CANTESGGELFF. The chain joins TRBV12-3 or TRBV12-4 to TRBJ2-2, with no clear D. Trimming removed 10 bases from V and 7 bases from J, with 13 bases in between. This CDR3 is 12 amino acids long.

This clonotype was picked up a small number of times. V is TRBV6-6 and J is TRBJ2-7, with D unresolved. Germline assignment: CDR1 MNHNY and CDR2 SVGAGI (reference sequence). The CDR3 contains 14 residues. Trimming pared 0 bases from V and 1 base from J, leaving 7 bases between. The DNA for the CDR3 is TGTGCCAGCAGTTACTCGCAAGTTTCCTACGAGCAGTACGTC. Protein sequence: CASSYSQVSYEQYV.

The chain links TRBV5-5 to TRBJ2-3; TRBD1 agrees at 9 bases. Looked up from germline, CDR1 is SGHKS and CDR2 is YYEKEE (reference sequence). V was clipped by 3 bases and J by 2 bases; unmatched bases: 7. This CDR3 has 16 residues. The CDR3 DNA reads TGTGCCAGCAGCTCCACAGGGGGCGTAGTCACAGATACGCAGTATTTT. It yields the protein CASSSTGGVVTDTQYF.

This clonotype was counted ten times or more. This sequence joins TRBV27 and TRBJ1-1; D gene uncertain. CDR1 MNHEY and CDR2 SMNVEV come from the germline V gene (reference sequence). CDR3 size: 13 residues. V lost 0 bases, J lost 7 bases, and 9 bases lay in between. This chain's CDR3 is CASSLSGQSEAFF. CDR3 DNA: TGTGCCAGCAGTTTATCTGGGCAGAGTGAAGCTTTCTTT.

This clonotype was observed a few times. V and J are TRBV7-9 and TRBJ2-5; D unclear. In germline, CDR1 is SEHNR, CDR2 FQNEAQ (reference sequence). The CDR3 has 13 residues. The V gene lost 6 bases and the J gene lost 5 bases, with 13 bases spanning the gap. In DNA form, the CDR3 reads TGTGCCAGCAGGAATAGGCAGTTGGAGACCCAGTACTTC. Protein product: CASRNRQLETQYF.

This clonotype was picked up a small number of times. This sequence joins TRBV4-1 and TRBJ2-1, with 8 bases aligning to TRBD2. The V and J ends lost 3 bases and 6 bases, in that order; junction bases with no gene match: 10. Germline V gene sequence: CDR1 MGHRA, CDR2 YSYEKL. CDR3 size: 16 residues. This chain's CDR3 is CASSHKGGTRGNEQFF. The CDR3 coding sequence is TGCGCCAGCAGCCATAAGGGGGGGACTAGGGGCAATGAGCAGTTCTTC.

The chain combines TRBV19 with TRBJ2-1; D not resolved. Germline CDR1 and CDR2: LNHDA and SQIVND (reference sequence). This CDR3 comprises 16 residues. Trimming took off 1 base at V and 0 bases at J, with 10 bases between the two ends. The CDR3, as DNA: TGTGCCAGTAGTATAGGACTTTTGAGCTCCTACAATGAGCAGTTCTTC. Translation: CASSIGLLSSYNEQFF.